This TCR beta chain was identified in a study of breast tumors, draining lymph nodes, adjacent tissues. Study-wide results and limits: Findings are consistent with lymph node origin and intratumoral expansion of most tumor T cells. That most tumor T cells come from lymph nodes remained unproven.

MiXCR, applied by TCRdb to the multiplex PCR reads, yields one record per CDR3 protein. The data hold around 130,000 distinct CDR3 sequences, with over 25% observed a single time. Samples came from axillary lymph nodes draining the breast cancer. CDR3 length: 12 amino acids. Germline lookup yields CDR1 DFQATT and CDR2 SNEGSKA (reference sequence). V lost 7 bases and J lost 10, with 14 bases in between. This clonotype is categorized as medium-sized (0.01 to 0.1%). The antigen is unknown. The sample comprised axillary lymph node tissue. The rearrangement uses TRBV20-1 and TRBJ1-6; a weak D match, TRBD1 (5 bases). The origin of this receptor is a female donor with breast cancer. Some clones in this sample may be carry-over from other donors' samples. The CDR3 spells CSVGAGGSPLHF. The CDR3 DNA sequence: TGCAGTGTAGGGGCAGGCGGGTCACCCCTCCACTTT.